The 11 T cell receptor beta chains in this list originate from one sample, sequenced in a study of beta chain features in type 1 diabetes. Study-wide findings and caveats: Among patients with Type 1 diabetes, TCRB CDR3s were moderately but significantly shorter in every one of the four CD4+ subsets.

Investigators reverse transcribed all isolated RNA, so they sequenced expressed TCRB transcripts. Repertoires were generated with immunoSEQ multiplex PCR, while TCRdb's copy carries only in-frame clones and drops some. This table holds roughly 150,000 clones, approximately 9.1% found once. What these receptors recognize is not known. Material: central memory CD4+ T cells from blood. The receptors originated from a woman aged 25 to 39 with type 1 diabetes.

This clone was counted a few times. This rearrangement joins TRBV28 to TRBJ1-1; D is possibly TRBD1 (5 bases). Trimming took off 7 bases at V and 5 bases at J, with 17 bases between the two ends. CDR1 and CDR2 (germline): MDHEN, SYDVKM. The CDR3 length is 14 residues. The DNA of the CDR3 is TGTGCCAGCAACCTCAGGGAGGGTTGGACTGAAGCTTTCTTT. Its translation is CASNLREGWTEAFF. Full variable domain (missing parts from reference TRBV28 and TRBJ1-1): DVKVTQSSRYLVKRTGEKVFLECVQDMDHENMFWYRQDPGLGLRLIYFSYDVKMKEKGDIPEGYSVSREKKERFSLILESASTNQTSMYLCASNLREGWTEAFFGQGTRLTVV.

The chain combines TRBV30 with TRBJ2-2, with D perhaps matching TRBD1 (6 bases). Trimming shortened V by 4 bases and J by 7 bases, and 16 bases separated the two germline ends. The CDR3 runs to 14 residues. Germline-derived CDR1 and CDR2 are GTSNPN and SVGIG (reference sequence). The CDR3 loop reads CAWTGTYFSGELFF. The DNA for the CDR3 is TGTGCCTGGACCGGGACATATTTTAGCGGGGAGCTGTTTTTT.

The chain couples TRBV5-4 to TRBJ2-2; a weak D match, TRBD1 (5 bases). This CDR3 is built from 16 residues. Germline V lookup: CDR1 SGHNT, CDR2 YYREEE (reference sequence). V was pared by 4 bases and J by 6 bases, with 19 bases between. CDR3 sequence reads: CASSRSTAGMSGELFF. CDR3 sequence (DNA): TGTGCCAGCAGCAGATCGACAGCCGGAATGTCCGGGGAGCTGTTTTTT.

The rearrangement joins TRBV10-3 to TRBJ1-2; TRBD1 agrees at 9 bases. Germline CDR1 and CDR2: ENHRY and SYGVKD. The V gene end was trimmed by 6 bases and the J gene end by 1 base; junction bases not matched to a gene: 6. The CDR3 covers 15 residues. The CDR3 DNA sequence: TGTGCCATCAGGAGTGGGACAGGGAGTAACTATGGCTACACCTTC. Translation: CAIRSGTGSNYGYTF.

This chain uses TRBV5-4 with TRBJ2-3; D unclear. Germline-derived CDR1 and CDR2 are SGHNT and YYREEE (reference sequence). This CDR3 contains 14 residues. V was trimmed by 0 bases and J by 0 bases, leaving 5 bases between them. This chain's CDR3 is CASSLERSTDTQYF. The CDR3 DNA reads TGTGCCAGCAGCTTGGAGAGGAGCACAGATACGCAGTATTTT.

CDR3 sequence reads: CASSTKREENEQFF. In DNA form, the CDR3 reads TGTGCCAGCAGCACGAAGCGGGAGGAGAATGAGCAGTTCTTC. V is TRBV5-4 and J is TRBJ2-1; TRBD2 agrees at 9 bases. Germline CDR1 is SGHNT and CDR2 is YYREEE (reference sequence). The J segment lost 7 bases and the V segment lost 4 bases, leaving 6 bases of the junction unmatched. CDR3 size: 14 residues.

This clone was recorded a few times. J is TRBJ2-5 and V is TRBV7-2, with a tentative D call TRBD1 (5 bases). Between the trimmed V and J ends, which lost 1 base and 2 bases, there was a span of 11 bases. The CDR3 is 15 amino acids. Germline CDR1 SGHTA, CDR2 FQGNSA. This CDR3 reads CASSLVNSGQETQYF. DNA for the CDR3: TGTGCCAGCAGCTTAGTGAACTCAGGGCAAGAGACCCAGTACTTC.

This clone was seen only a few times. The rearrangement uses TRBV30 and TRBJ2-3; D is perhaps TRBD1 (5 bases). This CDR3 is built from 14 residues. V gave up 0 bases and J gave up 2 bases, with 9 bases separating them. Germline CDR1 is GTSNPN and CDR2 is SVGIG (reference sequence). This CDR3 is CAWSVGRATDTQYF. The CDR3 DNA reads TGTGCCTGGAGTGTCGGCAGGGCCACAGATACGCAGTATTTT.

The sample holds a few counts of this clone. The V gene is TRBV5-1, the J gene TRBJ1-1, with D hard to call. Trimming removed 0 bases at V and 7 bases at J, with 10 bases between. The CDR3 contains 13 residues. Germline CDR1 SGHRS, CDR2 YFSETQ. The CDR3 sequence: CASSLGEKSEAFF. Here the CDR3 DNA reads TGCGCCAGCAGCTTGGGGGAGAAGAGTGAAGCTTTCTTT. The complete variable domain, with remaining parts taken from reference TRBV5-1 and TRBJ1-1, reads KAGVTQTPRYLIKTRGQQVTLSCSPISGHRSVSWYQQTPGQGLQFLFEYFSETQRNKGNFPGRFSGRQFSNSRSEMNVSTLELGDSALYLCASSLGEKSEAFFGQGTRLTVV.

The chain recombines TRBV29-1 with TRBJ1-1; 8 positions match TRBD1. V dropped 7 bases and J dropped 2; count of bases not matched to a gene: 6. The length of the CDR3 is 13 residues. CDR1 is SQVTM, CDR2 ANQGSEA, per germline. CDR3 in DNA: TGCAGCGCTTCCGGGACAGGAAACACTGAAGCTTTCTTT. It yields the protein CSASGTGNTEAFF.

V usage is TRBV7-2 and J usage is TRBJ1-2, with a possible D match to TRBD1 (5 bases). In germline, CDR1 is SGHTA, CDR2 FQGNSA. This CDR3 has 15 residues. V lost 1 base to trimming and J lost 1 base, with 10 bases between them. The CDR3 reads CASSLVTDYNYGYTF. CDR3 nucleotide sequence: TGTGCCAGCAGCTTAGTGACAGATTATAACTATGGCTACACCTTC.